This T cell receptor (beta chain) was sequenced in a study of long-term antiretroviral therapy in people with HIV. Each HIV-infected participant was given treatment in the United States. The study's findings and limits: Repertoires from HIV showed CDR3 length ranges narrower than those of controls.

This clone has more than one count but fewer than ten. What it recognizes is unknown. V lost 1 base and J lost 3; bases outside the gene matches: 8. The CDR3 is 17 amino acids. Per the germline V gene, CDR1 is SGHTA and CDR2 is FQGNSA. A v3.0 immunoSEQ assay was performed at survey level. Generated by immunoSEQ multiplex PCR, the TCRdb table keeps only in-frame clones and is missing some. The table has over 25,000 clones, 80% to 90% seen once. J is TRBJ2-2 and V is TRBV7-2, with 7 bases identical to TRBD2. The origin of this receptor is a man aged 40-49 years with HIV. Sequenced material: unsorted PBMCs, taken 3 years after starting antiretroviral therapy. DNA of the CDR3: TGTGCCAGCAGCTTAGATGTGACTAGCATGGACACCGGGGAGCTGTTTTTT. Its protein product is CASSLDVTSMDTGELFF.